One and the same sample provided the 2 T cell receptor beta chains below, sequenced in a study of CD8+CD57+ T cells in acquired aplastic anemia. Genomic DNA provided the template from which TCR beta VDJ and CDR3 profiles were obtained. TCRdb re-called the reads with MiXCR, one entry per CDR3 protein. The profile covers roughly 190,000 distinct CDR3 sequences, with just under 50% appearing a single time and 9.7% taken by the ten largest. Whoever was chosen for sequencing had shown CD8+CD57+ cell expansion by flow cytometry. Sequenced: sorted CD4+, CD8+, or CD8+CD57+ T cells (not recorded which) from PBMCs. The source of these receptors is a human donor with aplastic anemia.

This clonotype showed up many times. J is TRBJ2-7 and V is TRBV25-1; no reliable D call. In germline, CDR1 is MGHDK, CDR2 SYGVNS. Trimming took off 6 bases at V and 6 bases at J, with 9 bases between the two ends. CDR3 length: 11 residues. CDR3 sequence (DNA): TGTGCCAGCAGGGGATGGGTCGAGCAGTACTTC. It codes for CASRGWVEQYF.

This clonotype was detected ten times or more. The chain couples TRBV10-3 to TRBJ2-3; no clear D. CDR1 is ENHRY, CDR2 SYGVKD, per germline. This CDR3 spans 11 amino acids. V gave up 6 bases and J gave up 0 bases, with 1 base separating them. The CDR3 region is CAISSTDTQYF. CDR3 sequence (DNA): TGTGCCATCAGCAGCACAGATACGCAGTATTTT.